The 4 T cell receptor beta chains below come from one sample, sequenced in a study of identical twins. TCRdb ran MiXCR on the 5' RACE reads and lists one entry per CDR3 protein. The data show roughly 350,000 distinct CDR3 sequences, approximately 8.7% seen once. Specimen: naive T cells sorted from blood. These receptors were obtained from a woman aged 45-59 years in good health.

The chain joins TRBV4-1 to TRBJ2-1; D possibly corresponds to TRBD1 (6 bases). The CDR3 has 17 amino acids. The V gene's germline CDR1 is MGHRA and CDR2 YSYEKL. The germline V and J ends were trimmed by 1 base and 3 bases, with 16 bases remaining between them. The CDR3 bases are TGCGCCAGCAGCCAAGTCAAATCGGGACAAAACTACAATGAGCAGTTCTTC. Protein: CASSQVKSGQNYNEQFF.

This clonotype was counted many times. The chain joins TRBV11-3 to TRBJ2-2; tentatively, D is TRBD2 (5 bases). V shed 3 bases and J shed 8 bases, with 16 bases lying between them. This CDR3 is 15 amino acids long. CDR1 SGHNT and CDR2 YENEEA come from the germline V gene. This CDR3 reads CASSLGAEGKGELFF. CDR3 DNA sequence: TGTGCCAGCAGCTTGGGAGCGGAAGGGAAGGGGGAGCTGTTTTTT.

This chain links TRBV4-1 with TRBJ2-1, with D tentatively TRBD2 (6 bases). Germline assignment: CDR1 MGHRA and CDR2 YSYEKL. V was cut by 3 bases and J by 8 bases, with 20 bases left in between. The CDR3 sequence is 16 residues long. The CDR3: CASSHSSGAYTYEQFF. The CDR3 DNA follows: TGCGCCAGCAGCCATTCATCGGGAGCCTACACCTATGAGCAGTTCTTC.

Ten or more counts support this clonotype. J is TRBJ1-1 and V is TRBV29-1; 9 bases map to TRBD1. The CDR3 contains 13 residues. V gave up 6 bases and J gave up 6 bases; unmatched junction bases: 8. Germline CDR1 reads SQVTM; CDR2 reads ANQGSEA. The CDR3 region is CSVTGGRAPEAFF. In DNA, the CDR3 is TGCAGCGTAACAGGGGGCCGCGCTCCTGAAGCTTTCTTT.